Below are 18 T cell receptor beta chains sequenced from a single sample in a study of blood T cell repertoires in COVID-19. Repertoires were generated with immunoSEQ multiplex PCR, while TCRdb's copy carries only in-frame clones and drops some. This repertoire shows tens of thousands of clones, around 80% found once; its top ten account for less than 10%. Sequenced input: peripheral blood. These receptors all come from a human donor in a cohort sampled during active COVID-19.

CDR3 in amino acids: CASNPGLLRGSRQETQYF. DNA of the CDR3: TGTGCCAGCAACCCCGGTCTTCTCAGGGGGAGTCGCCAAGAGACCCAGTACTTC. The V and J genes are TRBV28 and TRBJ2-5; 7 bases agree with TRBD1. V lost 7 bases and J lost 1; bases outside the gene matches: 18. CDR3 size: 18 residues. Germline-derived CDR1 and CDR2 are MDHEN and SYDVKM.

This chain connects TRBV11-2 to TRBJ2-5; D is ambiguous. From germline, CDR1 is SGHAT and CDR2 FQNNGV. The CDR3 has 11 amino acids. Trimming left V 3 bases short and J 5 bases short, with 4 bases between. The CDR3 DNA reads TGTGCCAGCAGCTTTTCGGAGACCCAGTACTTC. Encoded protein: CASSFSETQYF.

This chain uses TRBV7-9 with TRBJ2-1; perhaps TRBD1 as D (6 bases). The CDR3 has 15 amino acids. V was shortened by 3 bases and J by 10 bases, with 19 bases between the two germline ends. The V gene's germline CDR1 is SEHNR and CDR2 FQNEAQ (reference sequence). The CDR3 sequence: CASSFKTGQGPEQFF. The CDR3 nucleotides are TGTGCCAGCAGCTTTAAGACAGGTCAAGGGCCAGAGCAGTTCTTC.

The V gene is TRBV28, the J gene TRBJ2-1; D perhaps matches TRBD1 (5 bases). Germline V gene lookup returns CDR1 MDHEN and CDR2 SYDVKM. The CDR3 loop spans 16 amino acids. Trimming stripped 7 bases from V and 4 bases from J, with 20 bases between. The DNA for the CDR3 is TGTGCCAGCACCTCCCAGTGGACACAAAATTACAATGAGCAGTTCTTC. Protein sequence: CASTSQWTQNYNEQFF.

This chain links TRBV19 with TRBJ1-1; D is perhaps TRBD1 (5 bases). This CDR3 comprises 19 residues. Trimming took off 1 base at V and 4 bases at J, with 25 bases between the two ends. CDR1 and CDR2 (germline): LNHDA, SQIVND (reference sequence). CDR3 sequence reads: CASSIGRGNLFARGTEAFF. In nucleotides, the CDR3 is TGTGCCAGTAGTATAGGGCGGGGGAATCTCTTCGCTCGTGGCACTGAAGCTTTCTTT.

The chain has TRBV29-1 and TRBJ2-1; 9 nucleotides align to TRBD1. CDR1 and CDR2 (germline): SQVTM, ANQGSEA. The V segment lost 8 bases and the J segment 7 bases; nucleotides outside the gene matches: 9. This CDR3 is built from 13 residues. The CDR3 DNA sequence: TGCAGCACCCGACAGGGGGGGATAAATGAGCAGTTCTTC. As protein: CSTRQGGINEQFF.

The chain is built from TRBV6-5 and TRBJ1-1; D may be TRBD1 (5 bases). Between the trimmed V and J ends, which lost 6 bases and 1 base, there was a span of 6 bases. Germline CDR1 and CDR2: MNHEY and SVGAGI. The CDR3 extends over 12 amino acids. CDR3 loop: CASRTANTEAFF. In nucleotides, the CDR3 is TGTGCCAGCAGGACAGCGAACACTGAAGCTTTCTTT.

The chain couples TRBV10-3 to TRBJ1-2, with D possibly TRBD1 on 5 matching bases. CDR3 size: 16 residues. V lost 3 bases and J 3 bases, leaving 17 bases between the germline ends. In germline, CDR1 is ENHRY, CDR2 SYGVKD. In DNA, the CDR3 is TGTGCCATCAGTGATTCCCCCTCAGGAGGGGACTATGGCTACACCTTC. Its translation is CAISDSPSGGDYGYTF.

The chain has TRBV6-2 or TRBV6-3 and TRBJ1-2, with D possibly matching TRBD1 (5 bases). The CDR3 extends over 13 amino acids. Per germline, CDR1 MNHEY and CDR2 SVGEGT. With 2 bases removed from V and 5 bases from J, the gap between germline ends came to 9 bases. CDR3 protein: CASSYRGGYGYTF. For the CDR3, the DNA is TGTGCCAGCAGTTACAGGGGAGGATATGGCTACACCTTC.

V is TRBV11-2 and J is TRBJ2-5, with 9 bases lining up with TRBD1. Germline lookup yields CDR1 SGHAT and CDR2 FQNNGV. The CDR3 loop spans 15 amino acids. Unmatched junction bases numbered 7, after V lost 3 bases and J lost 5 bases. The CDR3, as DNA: TGTGCCAGCAGCTTCCATTACAGGGGGCGGGAGACCCAGTACTTC. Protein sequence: CASSFHYRGRETQYF.

CDR3 DNA sequence: TGCAGCGTTGGGGTCAGGGGGGACGAGCAGTACTTC. Its protein product is CSVGVRGDEQYF. The rearrangement links TRBV29-1 to TRBJ2-7, with a tentative D call TRBD1 (7 bases). The V end lost 4 bases, the J end lost 5 bases, and 12 bases lay between the germline ends. The CDR3 covers 12 residues. The germline CDR1 and CDR2 sequences are SQVTM and ANQGSEA.

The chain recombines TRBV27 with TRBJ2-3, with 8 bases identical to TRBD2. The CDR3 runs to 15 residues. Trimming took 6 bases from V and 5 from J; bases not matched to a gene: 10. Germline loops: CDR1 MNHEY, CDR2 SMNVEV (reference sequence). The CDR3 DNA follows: TGTGCCAGCAGACCCCGACTAGCGTCAGGAGATACGCAGTATTTT. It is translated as CASRPRLASGDTQYF.

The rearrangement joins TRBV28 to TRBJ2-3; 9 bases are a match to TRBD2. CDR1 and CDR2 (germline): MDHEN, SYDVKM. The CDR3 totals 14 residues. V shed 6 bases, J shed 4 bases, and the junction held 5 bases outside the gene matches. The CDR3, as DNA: TGTGCCAGCAGCCATAGCGGGAGCTCAGATACGCAGTATTTT. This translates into CASSHSGSSDTQYF.

The CDR3 loop reads CASSPRATTGYTEAFF. CDR3 sequence (DNA): TGTGCCAGCAGTCCACGGGCCACCACGGGGTACACTGAAGCTTTCTTT. This sequence joins TRBV27 and TRBJ1-1; D gene uncertain. V lost 5 bases to trimming and J lost 3 bases, with 19 bases between them. CDR1 is MNHEY and CDR2 is SMNVEV in the germline V gene (reference sequence). The CDR3 length is 16 residues.

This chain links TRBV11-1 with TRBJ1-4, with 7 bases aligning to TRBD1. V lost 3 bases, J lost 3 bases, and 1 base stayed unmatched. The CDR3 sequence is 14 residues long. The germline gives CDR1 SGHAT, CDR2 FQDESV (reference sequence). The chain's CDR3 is CASSFQGANEKLFF. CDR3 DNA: TGTGCCAGCAGCTTCCAGGGGGCTAATGAAAAACTGTTTTTT.

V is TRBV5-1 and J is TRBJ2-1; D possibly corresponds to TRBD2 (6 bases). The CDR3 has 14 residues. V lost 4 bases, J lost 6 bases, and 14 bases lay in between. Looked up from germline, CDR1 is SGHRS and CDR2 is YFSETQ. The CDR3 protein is CASSPRGGSNEQFF. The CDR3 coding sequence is TGCGCCAGCAGCCCCCGTGGAGGGTCCAATGAGCAGTTCTTC.

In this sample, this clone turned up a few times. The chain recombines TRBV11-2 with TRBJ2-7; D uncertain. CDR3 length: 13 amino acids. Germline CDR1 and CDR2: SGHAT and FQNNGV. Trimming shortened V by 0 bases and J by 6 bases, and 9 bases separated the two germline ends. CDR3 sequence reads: CASSLDYRVEQYF. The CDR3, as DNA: TGTGCCAGCAGCTTAGATTACCGGGTCGAGCAGTACTTC.

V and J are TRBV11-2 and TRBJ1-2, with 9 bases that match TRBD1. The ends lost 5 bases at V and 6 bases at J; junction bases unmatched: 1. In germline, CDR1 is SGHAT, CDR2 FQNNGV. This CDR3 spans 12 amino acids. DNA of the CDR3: TGTGCCAGCAGCCGGACAGGGGATGGCTACACCTTC. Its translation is CASSRTGDGYTF.